This TCR beta chain stems from a study of lymphopenia after photon versus proton radiotherapy. Points on this clone: Its antigen is undetermined.

TCRdb keeps only in-frame clones here, not all; method: immunoSEQ multiplex PCR. Of under 80,000 clones listed, 70% to 90% are singletons. Study results and caveats: Post-nadir diversity loss with photons came from oligoclonal expansion, particularly CD8+ Temra cells. Relative stability marked proton patients; photon patients lost diversity and naive cells.

Germline assignment: CDR1 MNHNS and CDR2 SASEGT. V gave up 6 bases and J gave up 0 bases, with 12 bases separating them. The CDR3 consists of 15 residues. The receptor comes from a middle-aged man with gastric cancer. Sequenced material: peripheral blood, taken from a patient treated with photon-based radiotherapy. The chain joins TRBV6-1 to TRBJ1-3; possibly TRBD1 for D (6 bases). CDR3 sequence: CASRGARSSGNTIYF. CDR3 coding DNA: TGTGCCAGCAGGGGGGCGAGGTCCTCTGGAAACACCATATATTTT.